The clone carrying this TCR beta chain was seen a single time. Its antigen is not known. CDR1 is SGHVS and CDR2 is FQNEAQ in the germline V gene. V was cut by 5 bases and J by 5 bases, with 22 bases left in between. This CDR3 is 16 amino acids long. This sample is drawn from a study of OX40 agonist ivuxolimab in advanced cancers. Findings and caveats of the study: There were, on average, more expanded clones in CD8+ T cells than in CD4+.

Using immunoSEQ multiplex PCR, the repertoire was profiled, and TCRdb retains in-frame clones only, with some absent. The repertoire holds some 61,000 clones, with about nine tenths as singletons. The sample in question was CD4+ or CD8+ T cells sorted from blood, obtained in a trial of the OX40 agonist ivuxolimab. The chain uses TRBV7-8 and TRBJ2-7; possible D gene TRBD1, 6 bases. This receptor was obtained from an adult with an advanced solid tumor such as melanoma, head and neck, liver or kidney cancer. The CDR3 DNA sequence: TGTGCCAGCAGCCACCGATGGTCAGGGGCATTAGACGAGCAGTACTTC. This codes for CASSHRWSGALDEQYF.